This entry lists 23 T cell receptor beta chains sequenced from one sample in a study of human T cells and chemical hapten exposure. Each CDR3 protein gets one entry after TCRdb re-called the RACE reads with MiXCR. This table holds roughly 100,000 distinct CDR3 sequences, about 10% found once. Stated time point: healthy volunteer bleed at 2 weeks. Unfractionated whole blood was the source of the extracted total RNA. The specimen sequenced was whole blood. All receptors come from a female donor in good health. Some clones in this sample may be carry-over from other donors' samples.

Only a few counts were recorded for this clonotype. V and J are TRBV6-1 and TRBJ1-2; D is unresolved. Germline V gene sequence: CDR1 MNHNS, CDR2 SASEGT. Trimming stripped 1 base from V and 6 bases from J, with 12 bases between. The length of the CDR3 is 14 residues. The CDR3 spells CASSEGVAYDGYTF. The CDR3 region has the DNA TGTGCCAGCAGTGAAGGGGTTGCGTACGATGGCTACACCTTC.

Many counts were recorded for this clonotype. The rearrangement joins TRBV20-1 to TRBJ2-1, with TRBD2 matching over 12 bases. V lost 1 base, J lost 6 bases, and 1 base stayed unmatched. CDR3 length: 14 amino acids. Germline CDR1 reads DFQATT; CDR2 reads SNEGSKA (reference sequence). CDR3 protein: CSARASGRANEQFF. CDR3 nucleotide sequence: TGCAGTGCTAGAGCTAGCGGGAGGGCCAATGAGCAGTTCTTC.

With regard to this clonotype: A much larger clone differs by one base, so this may be a read error. V and J are TRBV3-1 and TRBJ2-1; 7 nucleotides match TRBD2. The CDR3 is 15 amino acids. Germline V gives CDR1 LGHDT, CDR2 YNNKEL (reference sequence). CDR3 in DNA: TGTACCAGCAGCCAAGGAGCGGGATTAAGCAATGAGCAGTTCTTC. As protein: CTSSQGAGLSNEQFF.

This clonotype was found a few times. The V gene is TRBV29-1, the J gene TRBJ1-1; a possible D gene is TRBD1 (6 bases). V dropped 6 bases and J dropped 5 bases, with 16 bases sitting between them. The CDR3 has 13 amino acids. The V gene's germline CDR1 is SQVTM and CDR2 ANQGSEA. The CDR3 nucleotides are TGCAGCGTAACGGGACACGTCTCTACTGAAGCTTTCTTT. Its protein product is CSVTGHVSTEAFF. Combining the CDR3 with reference TRBV29-1 and TRBJ1-1 gives the whole variable domain SAVISQKPSRDICQRGTSLTIQCQVDSQVTMMFWYRQQPGQSLTLIATANQGSEATYESGFVIDKFPISRPNLTFSTLTVSNMSPEDSSIYLCSVTGHVSTEAFFGQGTRLTVV.

The chain combines TRBV6-1 with TRBJ1-5, with 7 bases identical to TRBD1. Germline V gene data show CDR1 as MNHNS and CDR2 as SASEGT. CDR3 size: 15 residues. The J segment lost 2 bases and the V segment lost 4 bases, leaving 5 bases of the junction unmatched. The CDR3 DNA reads TGTGCCAGCAGTGCCCTAGGGGGCGGCAATCAGCCCCAGCATTTT. This codes for CASSALGGGNQPQHF.

This clonotype was counted at least ten times. The chain carries TRBV5-4 and TRBJ2-3, with 9 bases matching TRBD2. This CDR3 contains 15 residues. Trimming removed 4 bases from V and 3 bases from J; junction bases left unmatched: 6. Germline V gives CDR1 SGHNT, CDR2 YYREEE (reference sequence). CDR3 sequence reads: CASSREREETDTQYF. The CDR3 nucleotides read TGTGCCAGCAGCCGTGAGCGGGAGGAGACAGATACGCAGTATTTT.

This clonotype has just a few counts. The rearrangement links TRBV7-9 to TRBJ2-5, with D hard to call. Trimming took 1 base from V and 1 from J, leaving 7 bases between them. This CDR3 contains 14 residues. CDR1 and CDR2 from the germline V gene are SEHNR and FQNEAQ (reference sequence). This chain's CDR3 is CASSLGQVQETQYF. Written as DNA, the CDR3 is TGTGCCAGCAGCTTAGGTCAGGTCCAAGAGACCCAGTACTTC.

This clonotype showed up just a few times. The genes are TRBV7-8 and TRBJ2-5; 7 bases are a match to TRBD2. The CDR3 runs to 13 residues. Germline V gene lookup returns CDR1 SGHVS and CDR2 FQNEAQ. V lost 5 bases, J lost 4 bases, and 4 bases stayed unmatched. The CDR3: CASSPGLSETQYF. CDR3 sequence (DNA): TGTGCCAGCAGCCCGGGACTATCAGAGACCCAGTACTTC.

The CDR3 protein is CASQEETYSNQPQHF. The CDR3 coding sequence is TGTGCCAGCCAGGAGGAGACCTATAGCAATCAGCCCCAGCATTTT. The rearrangement joins TRBV2 to TRBJ1-5; D is unresolved. V was clipped by 8 bases and J by 0 bases, with 14 bases between them. CDR1 and CDR2 from the germline V gene are SNHLY and FYNNEI. This CDR3 is built from 15 residues.

CDR3 loop: CASSTGGGPNTQYF. Written as DNA, the CDR3 is TGTGCCAGCAGCACAGGGGGGGGGCCCAATACGCAGTATTTT. The chain couples TRBV5-5 to TRBJ2-3; possible D gene TRBD1, 8 bases. Per germline, CDR1 SGHKS and CDR2 YYEKEE (reference sequence). The ends were cut back, 4 bases at V and 7 bases at J, with 16 bases in the middle. The CDR3 loop spans 14 amino acids. Supplemented by reference TRBV5-5 and TRBJ2-3, the full variable domain reads DAGVTQSPTHLIKTRGQQVTLRCSPISGHKSVSWYQQVLGQGPQFIFQYYEKEERGRGNFPDRFSARQFPNYSSELNVNALLLGDSALYLCASSTGGGPNTQYFGPGTRLTVL.

V and J are TRBV27 and TRBJ1-5; 9 bases fit TRBD1. The V gene's germline CDR1 is MNHEY and CDR2 SMNVEV (reference sequence). After removal of 5 bases from V and 6 bases from J, the junction contained 14 bases not matched to a gene. CDR3 length equals 17 residues. The CDR3 sequence is CASSRTGTGWRGQPQHF. CDR3 nucleotide sequence: TGTGCCAGCAGTCGCACCGGGACAGGGTGGCGGGGTCAGCCCCAGCATTTT.

A few counts support this clonotype. The CDR3 DNA reads as TGTGCCAGCAGTCTCCCGGGTAACAGGGGACCCATAGATACGCAGTATTTT. Translation: CASSLPGNRGPIDTQYF. V and J are TRBV12-3 or TRBV12-4 and TRBJ2-3; 7 bases match TRBD1. This CDR3 contains 17 residues. J gave up 5 bases and V 5 bases, and 16 bases lay outside the gene matches.

This clonotype has a handful of counts. The DNA of the CDR3 is TGCGCCAGCAGCCATAGTACAGGGCCAAATGAAAAACTGTTTTTT. It is translated as CASSHSTGPNEKLFF. This rearrangement joins TRBV4-3 to TRBJ1-4; perhaps TRBD1 as D (6 bases). The V gene's germline CDR1 is LGHNA and CDR2 YSLEER. This CDR3 region has 15 residues. The V gene lost 3 bases and the J gene lost 5 bases, with 13 bases spanning the gap.

The chain carries TRBV7-9 and TRBJ1-1; TRBD1 aligns across 10 bases. Trimming cost V 4 bases and J 5 bases; bases outside gene matches: 7. CDR1 is SEHNR, CDR2 FQNEAQ, per germline (reference sequence). The CDR3 sequence is 15 residues long. CDR3 DNA sequence: TGTGCCAGCAGCTCACCGGGACAGGGGAGGACTGAAGCTTTCTTT. Encoded protein: CASSSPGQGRTEAFF.

This clonotype has ten or more counts. The chain carries TRBV29-1 and TRBJ2-2; no clear D gene. The germline gives CDR1 SQVTM, CDR2 ANQGSEA. The CDR3 runs 14 residues. The V end was cut by 2 bases, the J end by 6 bases, with 13 bases between. The DNA for the CDR3 is TGCAGCGTTGAATATGCTAGAGGCGCCGGGGAGCTGTTTTTT. It encodes CSVEYARGAGELFF.

This clonotype was seen at least ten times. This chain links TRBV28 with TRBJ1-4, with 7 bases matching TRBD1. Germline-derived CDR1 and CDR2 are MDHEN and SYDVKM. The V gene end was trimmed by 4 bases and the J gene end by 0 bases; junction bases not matched to a gene: 11. This CDR3 spans 18 amino acids. In DNA form, the CDR3 reads TGTGCCAGCAGTTCCCCGACAGGGTTCTGGGCAACTAATGAAAAACTGTTTTTT. Its translation is CASSSPTGFWATNEKLFF.

This clonotype was detected many times. The chain has TRBV9 and TRBJ2-7; the D is unclear. Trimming removed 4 bases from V and 2 bases from J, with 16 bases in between. This CDR3 is built from 15 residues. CDR1 and CDR2 (germline): SGDLS, YYNGEE. The CDR3 is CASSTHSTETYEQYF. CDR3 DNA sequence: TGTGCCAGCAGCACCCATTCGACTGAAACCTACGAGCAGTACTTC. Full variable domain (rest looked up from reference TRBV9 and TRBJ2-7): DSGVTQTPKHLITATGQRVTLRCSPRSGDLSVYWYQQSLDQGLQFLIQYYNGEERAKGNILERFSAQQFPDLHSELNLSSLELGDSALYFCASSTHSTETYEQYFGPGTRLTVT.

This clonotype was recorded a few times. The chain couples TRBV4-1 to TRBJ1-1; the D gene is possibly TRBD1 (6 bases). The CDR3 runs 18 residues. From germline, CDR1 is MGHRA and CDR2 YSYEKL. V gave up 1 base and J gave up 0 bases, with 18 bases separating them. The CDR3, as DNA: TGCGCCAGCAGCCAAGCGGCCGGACAGAACCTTATGAACACTGAAGCTTTCTTT. It specifies CASSQAAGQNLMNTEAFF.

The rearrangement links TRBV12-3 or TRBV12-4 to TRBJ1-1; D is undetermined. The ends were cut back, 6 bases at V and 1 base at J, with 18 bases in the middle. CDR3 length equals 16 residues. The CDR3 sequence is CASSERPEISNTEAFF. In DNA, the CDR3 is TGTGCCAGCAGCGAGCGACCAGAGATTTCGAACACTGAAGCTTTCTTT.

This clonotype has only a few counts. The rearrangement uses TRBV27 and TRBJ1-6, with a weak D call TRBD1 (6 bases). The CDR3 length is 14 residues. V was clipped by 6 bases and J by 9 bases, with 15 bases between them. Germline-derived CDR1 and CDR2 are MNHEY and SMNVEV (reference sequence). As DNA, the CDR3 is TGTGCCAGCAGCCCACAGGGTTTCGCTTCACCCCTCCACTTT. Translation gives CASSPQGFASPLHF.

The table lists this clonotype with a few counts. The chain recombines TRBV5-1 with TRBJ1-5; maybe TRBD1 (6 bases). Trimming pared 4 bases from V and 5 bases from J, leaving 13 bases between. Germline CDR1 is SGHRS and CDR2 is YFSETQ. The CDR3 is made up of 14 amino acids. The CDR3 reads CASSPGQPHQPQHF. CDR3 nucleotides: TGCGCCAGCAGCCCTGGACAGCCTCATCAGCCCCAGCATTTT.

This clonotype occurred a few times. The rearrangement uses TRBV2 and TRBJ1-5; 11 nucleotides line up with TRBD1. Trimming at V came to 8 bases and at J to 5 bases, leaving 5 bases not matched to a gene. Germline-derived CDR1 and CDR2 are SNHLY and FYNNEI. The CDR3 is 14 residues long. CDR3 in DNA: TGTGCCAGCGAACTGGGACAGGGGGATCAGCCCCAGCATTTT. Translated: CASELGQGDQPQHF.

The chain recombines TRBV27 with TRBJ2-2; 14 positions match TRBD2. Germline lookup yields CDR1 MNHEY and CDR2 SMNVEV (reference sequence). V lost 5 bases, J lost 6 bases, and 5 bases stayed unmatched. There are 16 residues in the CDR3. The CDR3 DNA sequence: TGTGCCAGCAGTCTCTGGACTAGCGGGAGGTCCGGGGAGCTGTTTTTT. It codes for CASSLWTSGRSGELFF.